The 18 T cell receptor beta chains below were found in one sample sequenced in a study of blood T cell repertoires in COVID-19. Using immunoSEQ multiplex PCR, the repertoire was profiled, and TCRdb retains in-frame clones only, with some absent. The sample holds 75,000 to 100,000 clones, almost 85% seen once. The source material was peripheral blood. These receptors were obtained from a human donor in a cohort sampled during active COVID-19.

V gene TRBV5-1 combines with J gene TRBJ2-3; D is unclear. The V end was cut by 0 bases, the J end by 4 bases, with 12 bases between. CDR3 length: 15 residues. Germline V lookup: CDR1 SGHRS, CDR2 YFSETQ. The CDR3 nucleotides are TGCGCCAGCAGCTTGGGCCAAAAACCAGCAGATACGCAGTATTTT. It codes for CASSLGQKPADTQYF.

V gene TRBV7-2 combines with J gene TRBJ2-2, with D uncertain. Trimming removed 6 bases at V and 5 bases at J, with 16 bases between. CDR1 and CDR2 (germline): SGHTA, FQGNSA. The CDR3 covers 15 residues. The DNA of the CDR3 is TGTGCCAGCAGTCATGGAGTAGGATCAACCGGGGAGCTGTTTTTT. It yields the protein CASSHGVGSTGELFF.

The genes are TRBV7-3 and TRBJ2-1, with 8 bases fitting TRBD1. This CDR3 is built from 16 residues. Per germline, CDR1 SGHTA and CDR2 FQGTGA. V lost 5 bases to trimming and J lost 4 bases; unmatched junction nucleotides: 10. CDR3 in DNA: TGTGCCAGCAGCCCACTAGAAAGACAGGGGTACAATGAGCAGTTCTTC. Protein: CASSPLERQGYNEQFF.

Only one count was recorded for this clone. The chain has TRBV6-6 and TRBJ2-7; 8 bases align to TRBD2. J gave up 0 bases and V 0 bases, and 4 bases lay outside the gene matches. Looked up from germline, CDR1 is MNHNY and CDR2 is SVGAGI (reference sequence). The CDR3 runs 16 residues. The CDR3: CASSYSEREISYEQYF. DNA for the CDR3: TGTGCCAGCAGTTACTCAGAGCGGGAGATCTCCTACGAGCAGTACTTC.

The chain employs TRBV7-9 and TRBJ2-1, with a weak D call TRBD1 (5 bases). The germline gives CDR1 SEHNR, CDR2 FQNEAQ (reference sequence). V lost 4 bases to trimming and J lost 5 bases, with 12 bases between them. The CDR3 consists of 14 residues. The chain's CDR3 is CASSSPRTNNEQFF. The CDR3 DNA reads TGTGCCAGCAGCTCACCCCGGACAAACAATGAGCAGTTCTTC.

The chain is built from TRBV11-2 and TRBJ1-2; D is unclear. V lost 4 bases and J 3 bases, leaving 15 bases between the germline ends. The germline CDR1 and CDR2 sequences are SGHAT and FQNNGV. The CDR3 totals 15 residues. DNA for the CDR3: TGTGCCAGCAGCTCCCAGAGGGTTCCCTACTATGGCTACACCTTC. Translation: CASSSQRVPYYGYTF.

This clone was detected only once. The CDR3 sequence: CAISESGGEQYF. CDR3 nucleotides: TGTGCCATCAGTGAGTCAGGGGGAGAGCAGTACTTC. V gene TRBV10-3 combines with J gene TRBJ2-7; TRBD1 might be the D (6 bases). The CDR3 is 12 amino acids. Deletions cut 0 bases from V and 7 bases from J, with 7 bases between. Germline-derived CDR1 and CDR2 are ENHRY and SYGVKD.

This sequence joins TRBV14 and TRBJ2-1, with D perhaps TRBD1 (5 bases). Trimming left V 2 bases short and J 9 bases short, with 11 bases between. The CDR3 is made up of 13 amino acids. Germline V gene lookup returns CDR1 SGHDN and CDR2 FVKESK. This CDR3 reads CASSQLRVTEQFF. The CDR3 coding sequence is TGTGCCAGCAGCCAACTCAGGGTGACTGAGCAGTTCTTC.

This chain uses TRBV28 with TRBJ2-5, with 8 bases lining up with TRBD2. This CDR3 region has 14 residues. V shed 4 bases, J shed 5 bases, and the junction held 6 bases outside the gene matches. Germline assignment: CDR1 MDHEN and CDR2 SYDVKM. Here the CDR3 DNA reads TGTGCCAGCAGTTCGGGGGGGCCGGGGGAGACCCAGTACTTC. Translated: CASSSGGPGETQYF.

The rearrangement links TRBV5-1 to TRBJ2-5, with 11 nucleotides matching TRBD2. Germline V gene sequence: CDR1 SGHRS, CDR2 YFSETQ. This CDR3 contains 17 residues. With 7 bases clipped from V and 5 bases from J, the junction kept 16 bases outside the gene matches. The CDR3: CASHPQLAGAGWETQYF. The CDR3 DNA reads as TGCGCCAGCCACCCTCAACTAGCGGGGGCTGGTTGGGAGACCCAGTACTTC.

The rearrangement uses TRBV7-9 and TRBJ1-1; 7 bases map to TRBD1. Germline CDR1 is SEHNR and CDR2 is FQNEAQ (reference sequence). The J segment lost 3 bases and the V segment lost 3 bases, leaving 4 bases of the junction unmatched. This CDR3 is 14 amino acids long. CDR3 nucleotide sequence: TGTGCCAGCAGCTTGGGACAGATTTACACTGAAGCTTTCTTT. Amino acid sequence: CASSLGQIYTEAFF. Full variable domain (outside the CDR3, taken from reference TRBV7-9 and TRBJ1-1): DTGVSQNPRHKITKRGQNVTFRCDPISEHNRLYWYRQTLGQGPEFLTYFQNEAQLEKSRLLSDRFSAERPKGSFSTLEIQRTEQGDSAMYLCASSLGQIYTEAFFGQGTRLTVV.

The gene calls are TRBV7-6 and TRBJ1-1; a possible D gene is TRBD1 (5 bases). Trimming removed 4 bases at V and 1 base at J, with 22 bases between. CDR3 length: 18 amino acids. Germline V CDR1 and CDR2: SGHVS, FNYEAQ. The CDR3 region has the DNA TGTGCCAGCAGCTCTACCTTGGGGGGGTTTACCCGGAACACTGAAGCTTTCTTT. Translating gives CASSSTLGGFTRNTEAFF.

V is TRBV28 and J is TRBJ1-2; D is perhaps TRBD1 (6 bases). Trimming pared 2 bases from V and 4 bases from J, leaving 20 bases between. Germline CDR1 and CDR2: MDHEN and SYDVKM. The CDR3 totals 17 residues. This chain's CDR3 is CASSLRLGEGVGYGYTF. Written as DNA, the CDR3 is TGTGCCAGCAGTTTACGGCTGGGGGAGGGGGTGGGCTATGGCTACACCTTC.

The chain couples TRBV3-1 (or the pseudogene TRBV3-2) to TRBJ1-4; 8 nucleotides line up with TRBD1. Trimming at V came to 3 bases and at J to 8 bases, leaving 8 bases not matched to a gene. This CDR3 is built from 15 residues. Per germline, CDR1 LGHDT and CDR2 YNNKEL (reference sequence). CDR3 region: CASSHQSGGGEKLFF. The CDR3 nucleotides are TGTGCCAGCAGCCATCAATCAGGGGGCGGGGAAAAACTGTTTTTT.

The chain couples TRBV27 to TRBJ1-5, with no clear D. V was trimmed by 1 base and J by 0 bases, leaving 7 bases between them. This CDR3 is built from 15 residues. From germline, CDR1 is MNHEY and CDR2 SMNVEV (reference sequence). CDR3: CASSLYGYSNQPQHF. DNA of the CDR3: TGTGCCAGCAGTTTATACGGGTATAGCAATCAGCCCCAGCATTTT.

The chain employs TRBV28 and TRBJ1-2, with D perhaps matching TRBD1 (5 bases). Trimming stripped 8 bases from V and 2 bases from J, with 18 bases between. This CDR3 has 15 residues. Germline-derived CDR1 and CDR2 are MDHEN and SYDVKM. Here the CDR3 DNA reads TGTGCCAGCTACCCCGGGGGTGGCCTCAACTATGGCTACACCTTC. Translation gives CASYPGGGLNYGYTF.

CDR3 in amino acids: CASSYSQGSQPQHF. CDR3 DNA: TGTGCCAGCAGTTACTCGCAGGGAAGCCAGCCCCAGCATTTT. The V and J genes are TRBV6-6 and TRBJ1-5, with D perhaps matching TRBD1 (5 bases). The V gene lost 0 bases and the J gene lost 7 bases, with 10 bases spanning the gap. The length of the CDR3 is 14 residues. CDR1 and CDR2 (germline): MNHNY, SVGAGI (reference sequence).

Only one count was recorded for this clone. CDR3 nucleotides: TGTGCCAGCAGTCAGGGCGACAACTACAATGAGCAGTTCTTC. Translating it yields CASSQGDNYNEQFF. The chain combines TRBV2 with TRBJ2-1, with D possibly TRBD1 on 5 matching bases. From germline, CDR1 is SNHLY and CDR2 FYNNEI. This CDR3 spans 14 amino acids. V lost 5 bases and J lost 3, with 11 bases in between.